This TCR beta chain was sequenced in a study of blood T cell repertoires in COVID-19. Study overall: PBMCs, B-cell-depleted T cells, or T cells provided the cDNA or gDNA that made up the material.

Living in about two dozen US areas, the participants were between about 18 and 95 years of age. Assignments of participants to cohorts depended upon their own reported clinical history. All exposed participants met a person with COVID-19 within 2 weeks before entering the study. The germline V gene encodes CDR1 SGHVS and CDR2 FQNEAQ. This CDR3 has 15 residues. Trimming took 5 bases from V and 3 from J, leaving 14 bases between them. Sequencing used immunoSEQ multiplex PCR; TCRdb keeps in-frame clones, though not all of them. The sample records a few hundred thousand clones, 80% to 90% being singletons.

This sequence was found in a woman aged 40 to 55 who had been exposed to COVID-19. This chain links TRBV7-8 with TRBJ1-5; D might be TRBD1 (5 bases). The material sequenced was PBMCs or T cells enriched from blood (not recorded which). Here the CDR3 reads CASSPRPGANQPQHF. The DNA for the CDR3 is TGTGCCAGCAGCCCTAGACCTGGGGCCAATCAGCCCCAGCATTTT.